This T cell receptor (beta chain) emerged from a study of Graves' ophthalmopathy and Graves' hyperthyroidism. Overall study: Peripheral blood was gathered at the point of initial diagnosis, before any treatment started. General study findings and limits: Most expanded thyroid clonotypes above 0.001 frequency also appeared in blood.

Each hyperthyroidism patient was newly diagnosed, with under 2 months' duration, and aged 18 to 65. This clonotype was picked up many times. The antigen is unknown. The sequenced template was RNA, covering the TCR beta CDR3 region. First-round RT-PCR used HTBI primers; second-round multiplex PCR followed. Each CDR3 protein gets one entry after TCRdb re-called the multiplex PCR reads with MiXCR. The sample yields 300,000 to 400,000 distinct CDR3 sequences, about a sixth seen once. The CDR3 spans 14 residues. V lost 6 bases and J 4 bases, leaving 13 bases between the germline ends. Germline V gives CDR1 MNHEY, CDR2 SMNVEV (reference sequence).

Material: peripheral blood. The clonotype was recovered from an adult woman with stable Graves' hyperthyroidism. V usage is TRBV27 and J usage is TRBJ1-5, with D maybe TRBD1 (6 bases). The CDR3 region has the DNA TGTGCCAGCAGGGTAGGACAGCCTAATCAGCCCCAGCATTTT. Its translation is CASRVGQPNQPQHF.